The 14 T cell receptor beta chains below were found in one sample sequenced in a study of CXCR3-negative and CXCR3-positive naive CD8 T cells. 5' RACE that incorporated UMI labels was used to prepare the TRB cDNA libraries. TCRdb re-called the 5' RACE reads; one entry per CDR3 protein, DNA not given. Seen in this sample are roughly 100,000 distinct CDR3 sequences; the ten most common clones hold about 1%. The material sequenced was naive CXCR3- CD8+ T cells from blood. Described subset: CD45RO-CCR7+CD27+CD95- naive CD8+ T cells lacking CXCR3 (TNR3-). The receptor source for this set is a human donor in good health. Some clones in this sample may be carry-over from other donors' samples.

The chain joins TRBV12-3 or TRBV12-4 to TRBJ1-4; TCRdb outputs TRBD1, but without DNA this stays unchecked. The CDR3 is made up of 14 amino acids. Here the CDR3 reads CASSPGTVVQKLFF.

V and J are TRBV7-6 and TRBJ2-3; the D gene TCRdb calls, TRBD2, cannot be checked with no DNA. This CDR3 is 15 amino acids long. Looked up from germline, CDR1 is SGHVS and CDR2 is FNYEAQ. The CDR3 sequence is CASSLASGSTDTQYF.

This sequence joins TRBV15 and TRBJ2-7. This CDR3 region has 14 residues. Germline loops: CDR1 LNHNV, CDR2 YYDKDF (reference sequence). The CDR3 is CATSIGGSSYEQYF. Filled out from reference TRBV15 and TRBJ2-7, the complete variable domain reads DAMVIQNPRYQVTQFGKPVTLSCSQTLNHNVMYWYQQKSSQAPKLLFHYYDKDFNNEADTPDNFQSRRPNTSFCFLDIRSPGLGDTAMYLCATSIGGSSYEQYFGPGTRLTVT.

The chain combines TRBV5-6 with TRBJ2-7; no DNA is available, so the TRBD1 call from TCRdb remains unchecked. CDR3 length equals 14 residues. Per germline, CDR1 SGHDT and CDR2 YYEEEE. The CDR3 region is CASSFGTASYEQYF.

CDR3 sequence: CASSLTDYQQETQYF. The chain has TRBV6-5 and TRBJ2-5; the D gene TCRdb calls, TRBD2, cannot be checked with no DNA. From germline, CDR1 is MNHEY and CDR2 SVGAGI. The CDR3 is 15 amino acids.

V is TRBV12-3 or TRBV12-4 and J is TRBJ1-5; checking the TCRdb D call of TRBD1 is not possible without DNA. This CDR3 is 15 amino acids long. CDR3 amino acids: CASSLRGPGLEPQHF.

The chain carries TRBV12-3 or TRBV12-4 and TRBJ2-7; TCRdb proposes TRBD1, but this gene call is untestable without DNA. CDR3 length equals 13 residues. The CDR3 sequence: CASSFAGADEQYF.

The rearrangement joins TRBV11-3 to TRBJ2-1; TCRdb outputs TRBD1, but without DNA this stays unchecked. Germline V gives CDR1 SGHNT, CDR2 YENEEA. The CDR3 consists of 15 residues. The CDR3 protein is CASSFRGQKDNEQFF. Full variable domain (outside the CDR3, taken from reference TRBV11-3 and TRBJ2-1): EAGVVQSPRYKIIEKKQPVAFWCNPISGHNTLYWYLQNLGQGPELLIRYENEEAVDDSQLPKDRFSAERLKGVDSTLKIQPAELGDSAVYLCASSFRGQKDNEQFFGPGTRLTVL.

The chain is built from TRBV29-1 and TRBJ2-7; TCRdb calls TRBD1, which cannot be checked without DNA. Germline CDR1 reads SQVTM; CDR2 reads ANQGSEA. The CDR3 is made up of 12 amino acids. The CDR3 sequence: CSVALTGVEQYF.

This CDR3 is CASRPGLGLAGNEQFF. The chain is built from TRBV7-3 and TRBJ2-1; TCRdb selects TRBD2, and the lack of DNA leaves this call unchecked. The CDR3 spans 16 residues. Germline V gene sequence: CDR1 SGHTA, CDR2 FQGTGA.

V is TRBV12-3 or TRBV12-4 and J is TRBJ1-1; TCRdb's D call, TRBD1, is unchecked because there is no DNA. The CDR3 spans 12 residues. The CDR3 spells CASTPTGTEAFF.

This chain joins TRBV28 and TRBJ2-1; TCRdb picks TRBD1, but there is no DNA to check that call. Germline values: CDR1 MDHEN, CDR2 SYDVKM. The CDR3 runs to 15 residues. The CDR3 sequence: CASSSQGGVSDEQFF.

V gene TRBV5-5 combines with J gene TRBJ2-7; the D call from TCRdb, TRBD1, cannot be confirmed without DNA. The V gene's germline CDR1 is SGHKS and CDR2 YYEKEE (reference sequence). CDR3 length: 14 amino acids. The CDR3 is CASSPDRQAYEQYF.

The chain recombines TRBV13 with TRBJ2-5; TCRdb's D call, TRBD2, is unchecked because there is no DNA. Germline V gene lookup returns CDR1 PRHDT and CDR2 FYEKMQ (reference sequence). The CDR3 has 13 amino acids. The CDR3 spells CASSSPLAETQYF.